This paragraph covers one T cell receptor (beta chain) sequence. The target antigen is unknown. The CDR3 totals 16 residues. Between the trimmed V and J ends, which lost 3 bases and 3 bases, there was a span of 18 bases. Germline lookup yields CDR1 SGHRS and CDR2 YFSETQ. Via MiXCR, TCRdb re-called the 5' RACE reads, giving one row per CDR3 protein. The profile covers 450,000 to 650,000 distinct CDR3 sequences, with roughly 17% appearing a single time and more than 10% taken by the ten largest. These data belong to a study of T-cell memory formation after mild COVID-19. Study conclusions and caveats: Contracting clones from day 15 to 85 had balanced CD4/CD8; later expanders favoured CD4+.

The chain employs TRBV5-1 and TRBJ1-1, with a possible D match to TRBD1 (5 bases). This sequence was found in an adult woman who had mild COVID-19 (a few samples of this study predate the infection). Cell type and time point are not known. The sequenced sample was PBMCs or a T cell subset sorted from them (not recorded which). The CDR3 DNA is TGCGCCAGCAGCTCAACTTCAGGGTGGGGTGACACTGAAGCTTTCTTT. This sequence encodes CASSSTSGWGDTEAFF.